This is a list of T cell receptor beta chains from one sample in a study of blood T cell repertoires in COVID-19. Here immunoSEQ multiplex PCR was the method, and the copy in TCRdb shows in-frame clones only, minus some. The top ten hold around 3.1% of the sample, which has more than 40,000 clones, around 90% seen once. Sample: peripheral blood. The receptor set was obtained from a man aged 45-60 years with active COVID-19. Both conserved end residues are part of each CDR3. The order of the fields is J gene, V gene, clone size, D gene, CDR3 DNA, CDR3 protein. D genes are given only for firm matches. For some rows the clone size is stated as once, few or many, or as a class when expanded; others skip it.

j_gene: TRBJ2-7; v_gene: TRBV14; abundance: .; d_gene: TRBD2; CDR3nt: TGTGCCAGCAGCCAAGCACTAGCGGGCACCCTAACCTACGAGCAGTACTTC; CDR3aa: CASSQALAGTLTYEQYF
j_gene: TRBJ2-3; v_gene: TRBV19; abundance: .; d_gene: TRBD2; CDR3nt: TGTGCCAGCGGACTAGCCCTCCCAGATACGCAGTATTTT; CDR3aa: CASGLALPDTQYF
j_gene: TRBJ2-5; v_gene: TRBV7-2; abundance: few; d_gene: .; CDR3nt: TGTGCCACCCGACTAGTGGGGGAGACCCAGTACTTC; CDR3aa: CATRLVGETQYF
j_gene: TRBJ1-5; v_gene: TRBV6-1; abundance: .; d_gene: .; CDR3nt: TGTGCCAGCAGTGCCCTGACAGGACGAATCAATCAGCCCCAGCATTTT; CDR3aa: CASSALTGRINQPQHF
j_gene: TRBJ2-5; v_gene: TRBV7-8; abundance: .; d_gene: .; CDR3nt: TGTGCCAGCAGCTTAGCAGTGTCGCCCAGGGAGACCCAGTACTTC; CDR3aa: CASSLAVSPRETQYF
j_gene: TRBJ2-7; v_gene: TRBV9; abundance: few; d_gene: TRBD1; CDR3nt: TGTGCCAGCAGCGTAGCTTATTTCGGGACAGGGAGCTCCTACGAGCAGTACTTC; CDR3aa: CASSVAYFGTGSSYEQYF
j_gene: TRBJ1-4; v_gene: TRBV11-2; abundance: .; d_gene: .; CDR3nt: TGTGCCAGCAGCAGAGGACAGAATGAAAAACTGTTTTTT; CDR3aa: CASSRGQNEKLFF
j_gene: TRBJ1-2; v_gene: TRBV11-2; abundance: .; d_gene: .; CDR3nt: TGTGCCAGCAGCTTAGGTCGGGGTTTGGACTATGGCTACACCTTC; CDR3aa: CASSLGRGLDYGYTF
j_gene: TRBJ2-7; v_gene: TRBV6-6; abundance: .; d_gene: .; CDR3nt: TGTGCCAGCAGCTACCATCAGGGTTACGGGTACGAGCAGTACTTC; CDR3aa: CASSYHQGYGYEQYF
j_gene: TRBJ1-2; v_gene: TRBV6-1; abundance: .; d_gene: TRBD1; CDR3nt: TGTGCCAGCAGTGACCATCTTCAGGGGGCGATATCCAACTATGGCTACACCTTC; CDR3aa: CASSDHLQGAISNYGYTF
j_gene: TRBJ2-2; v_gene: TRBV7-9; abundance: medium-sized; d_gene: .; CDR3nt: TGTGCCAGCAGCTCCTACACCGGGGAGCTGTTTTTT; CDR3aa: CASSSYTGELFF
j_gene: TRBJ2-2; v_gene: TRBV5-1; abundance: .; d_gene: .; CDR3nt: TGCGCCAGCAGCTTGGGGGCCAGGTTGGCCGGGGAGCTGTTTTTT; CDR3aa: CASSLGARLAGELFF
j_gene: TRBJ2-2; v_gene: TRBV30; abundance: .; d_gene: .; CDR3nt: TGTGCCTGGGGGCCTAACACCGGGGAGCTGTTTTTT; CDR3aa: CAWGPNTGELFF
j_gene: TRBJ1-5; v_gene: TRBV4-1; abundance: few; d_gene: .; CDR3nt: TGCGCCAGCAGCCAAGATCCGGGGGGCTGGAGTCAGCCCCAGCATTTT; CDR3aa: CASSQDPGGWSQPQHF
j_gene: TRBJ1-6; v_gene: TRBV19; abundance: .; d_gene: TRBD1; CDR3nt: TGTGCCAGTAGTATCTCGAGACAGGGGTCACCCCTCCACTTT; CDR3aa: CASSISRQGSPLHF
j_gene: TRBJ2-3; v_gene: TRBV19; abundance: .; d_gene: TRBD2; CDR3nt: TGTGCCAGTAGTATCTCTAGCGGGGGGGCAGATACGCAGTATTTT; CDR3aa: CASSISSGGADTQYF
j_gene: TRBJ1-3; v_gene: TRBV11-2; abundance: .; d_gene: TRBD1; CDR3nt: TGTGCCAGCAGCATAAATACAGGGGCTGGAAACACCATATATTTT; CDR3aa: CASSINTGAGNTIYF
j_gene: TRBJ2-4; v_gene: TRBV6-5; abundance: .; d_gene: .; CDR3nt: TGTGCCAGCAGTAATCCGAGGGTTGCCAAAAACATTCAGTACTTC; CDR3aa: CASSNPRVAKNIQYF
j_gene: TRBJ2-1; v_gene: TRBV5-1; abundance: once; d_gene: TRBD2; CDR3nt: TGCGCCAGCAGCTCCGGGACTAGTGACAATGAGCAGTTCTTC; CDR3aa: CASSSGTSDNEQFF
j_gene: TRBJ1-2; v_gene: TRBV9; abundance: .; d_gene: TRBD1; CDR3nt: TGTGCCAGCAGCGTAGGGGACAGGGACGAGTATGGCTACACCTTC; CDR3aa: CASSVGDRDEYGYTF
j_gene: TRBJ2-5; v_gene: TRBV5-6; abundance: once; d_gene: .; CDR3nt: TGTGCCAGCAGCCCGGGGGATAGACGTGGGACCCAGTACTTC; CDR3aa: CASSPGDRRGTQYF
j_gene: TRBJ2-7; v_gene: TRBV12-3/TRBV12-4; abundance: .; d_gene: TRBD2; CDR3nt: TGTGCCAGCAGTTTACAGTCGGGGGGGGAGCAGTACTTC; CDR3aa: CASSLQSGGEQYF
j_gene: TRBJ2-5; v_gene: TRBV9; abundance: .; d_gene: TRBD2; CDR3nt: TGTGCCAGCAGTCCCAGCGGGAGACCCCAAGAGACCCAGTACTTC; CDR3aa: CASSPSGRPQETQYF
j_gene: TRBJ2-2; v_gene: TRBV7-2; abundance: .; d_gene: TRBD2; CDR3nt: TGTGCCAGCAGCTTTGGGACTAGCGGGGGATTTAACACCGGGGAGCTGTTTTTT; CDR3aa: CASSFGTSGGFNTGELFF
j_gene: TRBJ2-3; v_gene: TRBV5-1; abundance: .; d_gene: TRBD1; CDR3nt: TGCGCCAGCACACCGGACAGGGGAGCAGATACGCAGTATTTT; CDR3aa: CASTPDRGADTQYF
j_gene: TRBJ2-2; v_gene: TRBV5-1; abundance: .; d_gene: TRBD2; CDR3nt: TGCGCCAGCAGCTTGGCGACTAGCGCGAACACCGGGGAGCTGTTTTTT; CDR3aa: CASSLATSANTGELFF
j_gene: TRBJ2-7; v_gene: TRBV6-5; abundance: once; d_gene: .; CDR3nt: TGTGCCAGCCGCCGGACAGCGACCTACGAGCAGTACTTC; CDR3aa: CASRRTATYEQYF
j_gene: TRBJ1-2; v_gene: TRBV14; abundance: .; d_gene: .; CDR3nt: TGTGCCAGCAGCCAAGGCCAGGGTCTGAACTATGGCTACACCTTC; CDR3aa: CASSQGQGLNYGYTF
j_gene: TRBJ2-5; v_gene: TRBV5-1; abundance: .; d_gene: TRBD1; CDR3nt: TGCGCCAGCAGCTTGGGAATAGGGGGCCGGACCCAGTACTTC; CDR3aa: CASSLGIGGRTQYF
j_gene: TRBJ1-3; v_gene: TRBV11-2; abundance: .; d_gene: .; CDR3nt: TGTGCCAGCAGCTTAGCGGCGGCCACCTCTTACACCATATATTTT; CDR3aa: CASSLAAATSYTIYF
j_gene: TRBJ2-2; v_gene: TRBV30; abundance: .; d_gene: TRBD2; CDR3nt: TGTGCCTGGACCGGGACTAGCATCGCCGGGGAGCTGTTTTTT; CDR3aa: CAWTGTSIAGELFF
j_gene: TRBJ1-2; v_gene: TRBV5-1; abundance: .; d_gene: TRBD1; CDR3nt: TGCGCCAGCAGCTCAAATACAGGGACAGGGGCGATCTATGGCTACACCTTC; CDR3aa: CASSSNTGTGAIYGYTF
j_gene: TRBJ2-3; v_gene: TRBV6-6; abundance: .; d_gene: .; CDR3nt: TGTGCCAGCAGTTACACACAACATGACAGAACAGATACGCAGTATTTT; CDR3aa: CASSYTQHDRTDTQYF
j_gene: TRBJ1-5; v_gene: TRBV7-9; abundance: .; d_gene: TRBD1; CDR3nt: TGTGCCAGCAGCGGGGGACAGGGGGAAAATCAGCCCCAGCATTTT; CDR3aa: CASSGGQGENQPQHF
j_gene: TRBJ2-2; v_gene: TRBV3-1/TRBV3-2; abundance: once; d_gene: .; CDR3nt: TGTGCCAGCAGCCAACGGGGTTCCTACGGGGCCGGGGAGCTGTTTTTT; CDR3aa: CASSQRGSYGAGELFF
j_gene: TRBJ2-5; v_gene: TRBV7-2; abundance: .; d_gene: TRBD2; CDR3nt: TGTGCCAGCAGCTTAACGCTAGCGGGGGGGCGAGAGACCCAGTACTTC; CDR3aa: CASSLTLAGGRETQYF
j_gene: TRBJ2-2; v_gene: TRBV5-8; abundance: .; d_gene: .; CDR3nt: TGTGCCAGCAGCTTGCCCCTCCTTGCGGTCGGGGAGCTGTTTTTT; CDR3aa: CASSLPLLAVGELFF
j_gene: TRBJ1-2; v_gene: TRBV4-1; abundance: .; d_gene: .; CDR3nt: TGCGCCAGCAGCCAAGCCCTGGGTCAGGGGAAGGGCTACACCTTC; CDR3aa: CASSQALGQGKGYTF
j_gene: TRBJ1-5; v_gene: TRBV19; abundance: large; d_gene: .; CDR3nt: TGTGCCAGTAGCCTATTCAGGGGCCAGCCCCAGCATTTT; CDR3aa: CASSLFRGQPQHF
j_gene: TRBJ2-3; v_gene: TRBV5-4; abundance: .; d_gene: .; CDR3nt: TGTGCCAGCAGCTTGACTAGCACAGATACGCAGTATTTT; CDR3aa: CASSLTSTDTQYF
j_gene: TRBJ2-1; v_gene: TRBV21-1; abundance: once; d_gene: .; CDR3nt: TGTGCCAGCAGCAAAGGCCCGACAGGCCTATACAATGAGCAGTTCTTC; CDR3aa: CASSKGPTGLYNEQFF
j_gene: TRBJ1-2; v_gene: TRBV2; abundance: .; d_gene: .; CDR3nt: TGTGCCAGCAGGGATTTTCTTGGGGCCTACACCTTC; CDR3aa: CASRDFLGAYTF
j_gene: TRBJ2-5; v_gene: TRBV18; abundance: .; d_gene: TRBD1; CDR3nt: TGTGCCAGCTCGGGACAGGGGGAGACCCAGTACTTC; CDR3aa: CASSGQGETQYF
j_gene: TRBJ1-2; v_gene: TRBV4-2; abundance: .; d_gene: .; CDR3nt: TGTGCCAGCAGCCCCCGTGAGGATTCTAACTATGGCTACACCTTC; CDR3aa: CASSPREDSNYGYTF
j_gene: TRBJ2-5; v_gene: TRBV3-1/TRBV3-2; abundance: .; d_gene: TRBD2; CDR3nt: TGTGCCAGCAGCCAAGAAGAGCGGGAGTACTCATCGACCCAGTACTTC; CDR3aa: CASSQEEREYSSTQYF
j_gene: TRBJ2-4; v_gene: TRBV7-9; abundance: .; d_gene: .; CDR3nt: TGTGCCAGCAGCTTACGGACCAACCCCACAGGCCAAAACATTCAGTACTTC; CDR3aa: CASSLRTNPTGQNIQYF
j_gene: TRBJ1-2; v_gene: TRBV5-1; abundance: .; d_gene: TRBD1; CDR3nt: TGCGCCAGCAGCTTCGCCCCCGGGACAGGGACCTATGGCTACACCTTC; CDR3aa: CASSFAPGTGTYGYTF
j_gene: TRBJ1-6; v_gene: TRBV4-3; abundance: .; d_gene: .; CDR3nt: TGCGCCAGCAGCCAAGTACGGGGAACCTATAATTCACCCCTCCACTTT; CDR3aa: CASSQVRGTYNSPLHF
j_gene: TRBJ1-3; v_gene: TRBV6-6; abundance: .; d_gene: .; CDR3nt: TGTGCCAGCAGTCGAGGACAATCTGGAAACACCATATATTTT; CDR3aa: CASSRGQSGNTIYF
j_gene: TRBJ2-3; v_gene: TRBV3-1/TRBV3-2; abundance: .; d_gene: TRBD1; CDR3nt: TGTGCCAGCAGCCAAGCGGGGACAGGGGCAGATACGCAGTATTTT; CDR3aa: CASSQAGTGADTQYF
j_gene: TRBJ1-2; v_gene: TRBV7-3; abundance: .; d_gene: .; CDR3nt: TGTGCCAGCAGCTCTAAATCCGATAACGACAGGTACTGCTATGGCTACACCTTC; CDR3aa: CASSSKSDNDRYCYGYTF